The clone carrying this T cell receptor (beta chain) showed up many times. Its cognate antigen is unknown. Amplification of TCR beta CDR3 regions was performed using RNA transcripts as template. First-round RT-PCR with HTBI primers amplified the TCR CDR3 region. TCRdb reanalysed the multiplex PCR reads using MiXCR and keeps one entry per CDR3 protein. The data contain some 550,000 distinct CDR3 sequences, less than 25% of them singletons. The sample originates from a study of T cells in Graves' hyperthyroidism and ophthalmopathy. Study context: Prior to any treatment, at the point of initial diagnosis, peripheral blood was collected.

Uncontrolled infections, other autoimmune diseases, pregnancy or lactation led to exclusion of patients. The diagnoses drew upon clinical symptoms, serum thyroxine and TRAb, thyroid ultrasound and orbital computed tomography. J lost 5 bases, V lost 7 bases, and 7 bases had no gene match. Per the germline V gene, CDR1 is SQVTM and CDR2 is ANQGSEA. The CDR3 runs to 12 residues. Study-wide results and caveats: Ophthalmopathy and stable hyperthyroidism were separated by a 13 V-J model.

The sample was blood. V usage is TRBV29-1 and J usage is TRBJ2-5; 7 bases agree with TRBD2. This clonotype was sampled from a man aged 18 to 29 with Graves' hyperthyroidism. The CDR3: CSAWDYLETQYF. The CDR3 bases are TGCAGCGCATGGGACTATCTGGAGACCCAGTACTTC.